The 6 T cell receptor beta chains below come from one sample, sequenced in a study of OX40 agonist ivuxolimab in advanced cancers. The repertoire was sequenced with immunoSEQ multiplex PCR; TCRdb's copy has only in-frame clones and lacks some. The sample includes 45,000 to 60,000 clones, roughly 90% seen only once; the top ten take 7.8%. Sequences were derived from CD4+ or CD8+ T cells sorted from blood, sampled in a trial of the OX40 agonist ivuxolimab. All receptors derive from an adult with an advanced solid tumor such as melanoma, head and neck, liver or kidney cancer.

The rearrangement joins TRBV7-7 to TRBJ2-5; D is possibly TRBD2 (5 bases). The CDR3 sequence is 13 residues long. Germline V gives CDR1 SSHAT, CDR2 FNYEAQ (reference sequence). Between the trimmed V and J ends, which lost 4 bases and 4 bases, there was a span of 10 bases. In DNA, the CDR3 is TGTGCCAGCAGCTCGGACCGGGGAGAGACCCAGTACTTC. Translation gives CASSSDRGETQYF.

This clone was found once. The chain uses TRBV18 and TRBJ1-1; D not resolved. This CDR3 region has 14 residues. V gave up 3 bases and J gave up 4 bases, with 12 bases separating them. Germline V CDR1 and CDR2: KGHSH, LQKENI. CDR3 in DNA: TGTGCCAGCTCACCGGGCTCAGAGACCACTGAAGCTTTCTTT. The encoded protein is CASSPGSETTEAFF.

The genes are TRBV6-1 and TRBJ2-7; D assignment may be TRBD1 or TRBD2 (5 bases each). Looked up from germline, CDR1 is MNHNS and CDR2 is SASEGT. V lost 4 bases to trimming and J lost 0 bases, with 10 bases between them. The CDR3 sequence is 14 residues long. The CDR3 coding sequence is TGTGCCAGCAGTGGGGACCCCAGCTCCTACGAGCAGTACTTC. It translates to CASSGDPSSYEQYF.

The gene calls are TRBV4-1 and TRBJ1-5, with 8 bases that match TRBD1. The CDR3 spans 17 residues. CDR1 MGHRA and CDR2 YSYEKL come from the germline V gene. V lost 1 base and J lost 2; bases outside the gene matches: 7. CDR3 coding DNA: TGCGCCAGCAGCCAAGGCCAGGGGGCAGCTGGCAATCAGCCCCAGCATTTT. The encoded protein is CASSQGQGAAGNQPQHF.

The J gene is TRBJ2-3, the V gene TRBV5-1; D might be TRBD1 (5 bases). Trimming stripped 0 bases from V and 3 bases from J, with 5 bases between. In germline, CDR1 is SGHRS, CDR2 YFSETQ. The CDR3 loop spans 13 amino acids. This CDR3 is CASSLAGTDTQYF. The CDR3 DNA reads TGCGCCAGCAGCTTGGCAGGGACAGATACGCAGTATTTT.

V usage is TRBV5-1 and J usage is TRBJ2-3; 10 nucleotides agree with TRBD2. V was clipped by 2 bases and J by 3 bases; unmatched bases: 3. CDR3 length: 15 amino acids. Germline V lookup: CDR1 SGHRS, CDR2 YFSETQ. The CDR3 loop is CASSFASGRTDTQYF. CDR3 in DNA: TGCGCCAGCAGCTTCGCTAGCGGGAGAACAGATACGCAGTATTTT.